The next 14 T cell receptor beta chains were all read from a single sample in a study of shared clonotypes between healthy human individuals. The data were produced by immunoSEQ multiplex PCR, yet TCRdb's version contains in-frame clones alone and is incomplete. This table holds about 1.1 million clones, around 78% found once. Sequenced sample: memory CD4+ T cells from PBMCs. Specified subset: CD45RA-negative fraction. The source of these receptors is a man aged 18 to 29 in good health. Some clones in this sample may be carry-over from other donors' samples.

The V gene is TRBV6-4, the J gene TRBJ1-4; D ambiguous. From germline, CDR1 is MRHNA and CDR2 SNTAGT. Trimming took 9 bases from V and 7 from J, leaving 0 bases between them. The CDR3 runs to 8 residues. As DNA, the CDR3 is TGTGCCAGTGAAAAACTGTTTTTT. It specifies CASEKLFF.

The chain links TRBV28 to TRBJ2-1, with TRBD1 identical over 9 bases. This CDR3 spans 11 amino acids. The germline gives CDR1 MDHEN, CDR2 SYDVKM. Germline trimming cut 6 bases from V and 15 bases from J; bases unmatched to any gene: 6. The CDR3 sequence is CASSRDRVPFF. CDR3 bases: TGTGCCAGCAGCCGGGACAGGGTCCCGTTCTTC.

For this clone: Other DNA sequences in this sample translate to the same CDR3. The chain has TRBV7-2 and TRBJ2-7, with TRBD2 identical over 13 bases. Germline CDR1 reads SGHTA; CDR2 reads FQGNSA. V lost 0 bases and J lost 2; bases outside the gene matches: 4. This CDR3 has 17 amino acids. CDR3 bases: TGTGCCAGCAGCTTAGCCGGACTAGCGGGAGACCCCTACGAGCAGTACTTC. It translates to CASSLAGLAGDPYEQYF.

Concerning this clone: This sample includes further DNA sequences coding for the same CDR3. This chain uses TRBV11-2 with TRBJ2-3; D is uncertain. There are 13 residues in the CDR3. Germline lookup yields CDR1 SGHAT and CDR2 FQNNGV. V was cut by 1 base and J by 1 base, with 3 bases left in between. CDR3 sequence: CASSLAGTDTQYF. The DNA of the CDR3 is TGTGCCAGCAGCTTAGCCGGCACAGATACGCAGTATTTT.

Comments on this clone: This sample includes further DNA sequences coding for the same CDR3. V gene TRBV6-1 combines with J gene TRBJ2-3; D remains unclear. CDR3 length: 12 residues. CDR1 MNHNS and CDR2 SASEGT come from the germline V gene. V was shortened by 3 bases and J by 3 bases, with 4 bases between the two germline ends. CDR3 region: CASSEQTDTQYF. The CDR3 bases are TGTGCCAGCAGTGAGCAGACAGATACGCAGTATTTT.

The chain links TRBV5-6 to TRBJ1-2; 8 nucleotides match TRBD1. Germline V gene lookup returns CDR1 SGHDT and CDR2 YYEEEE. With 5 bases clipped from V and 4 bases from J, the junction kept 22 bases outside the gene matches. The CDR3 is made up of 19 amino acids. CDR3 amino acids: CASSFTIWAGGQKPYGYTF. The CDR3 DNA is TGTGCCAGCAGTTTCACCATTTGGGCAGGGGGCCAGAAACCCTATGGCTACACCTTC.

The rearrangement links TRBV2 to TRBJ1-1; 8 nucleotides align to TRBD1. Germline loops: CDR1 SNHLY, CDR2 FYNNEI. The CDR3 totals 15 residues. Trimming cost V 6 bases and J 3 bases; bases outside gene matches: 9. The CDR3 region has the DNA TGTGCCAGCAGGGAAACAGGGGGGGGATACACTGAAGCTTTCTTT. This gives the protein CASRETGGGYTEAFF.

The rearrangement joins TRBV6-5 to TRBJ2-1, with 8 bases lining up with TRBD2. V shed 8 bases, J shed 8 bases, and the junction held 5 bases outside the gene matches. The CDR3 extends over 12 amino acids. CDR1 and CDR2 (germline): MNHEY, SVGAGI. The DNA of the CDR3 is TGTGCCAGCGGACCAGCGGGAGATGAGCAGTTCTTC. It is translated as CASGPAGDEQFF.

This clone was counted a few times. The gene calls are TRBV11-2 and TRBJ2-1; perhaps TRBD2 as D (5 bases). V was shortened by 4 bases and J by 8 bases, with 15 bases between the two germline ends. Per germline, CDR1 SGHAT and CDR2 FQNNGV. The CDR3 has 14 residues. The CDR3 sequence is CASSSLGWGDEQFF. CDR3 bases: TGTGCCAGCAGCTCCCTCGGATGGGGAGATGAGCAGTTCTTC.

The chain is built from TRBV5-1 and TRBJ2-3, with no clear D. Trimming removed 0 bases at V and 3 bases at J, with 14 bases between. The CDR3 runs 16 residues. Per the germline V gene, CDR1 is SGHRS and CDR2 is YFSETQ. CDR3 DNA: TGCGCCAGCAGCTTGGGAGCGTGGGGTCGTACAGATACGCAGTATTTT. Its translation: CASSLGAWGRTDTQYF.

This chain connects TRBV6-5 to TRBJ2-7; the D gene is possibly TRBD2 (6 bases). V was clipped by 11 bases and J by 3 bases, with 20 bases between them. The CDR3 consists of 14 residues. CDR1 and CDR2 (germline): MNHEY, SVGAGI. CDR3 nucleotide sequence: TGTGCCGGCTGGGGGGAAATTCCCTTCTACGAGCAGTACTTC. The encoded protein is CAGWGEIPFYEQYF.

This chain joins TRBV6-1 and TRBJ1-2; D is unclear. The CDR3 is made up of 15 amino acids. Germline lookup yields CDR1 MNHNS and CDR2 SASEGT. V was cut by 2 bases and J by 3 bases, with 13 bases left in between. The CDR3 DNA is TGTGCCAGCAGTGAAAGTGTACGGGGTTACTATGGCTACACCTTC. It codes for CASSESVRGYYGYTF.

V gene TRBV27 combines with J gene TRBJ2-1, with D hard to call. Germline assignment: CDR1 MNHEY and CDR2 SMNVEV (reference sequence). The V gene lost 4 bases and the J gene lost 10 bases, with 8 bases spanning the gap. This CDR3 is built from 11 residues. The CDR3 here is CASSSFGEQFF. The CDR3, as DNA: TGTGCCAGCAGTTCTTTCGGGGAGCAGTTCTTC.

The chain uses TRBV29-1 and TRBJ1-4; 8 bases are shared with TRBD1. The CDR3 consists of 13 residues. V was pared by 7 bases and J by 3 bases, with 4 bases of the junction left unmatched. Per germline, CDR1 SQVTM and CDR2 ANQGSEA. The CDR3 bases are TGCAGCGCCCAGGGGGCGGCTAATGAAAAACTGTTTTTT. Amino acids: CSAQGAANEKLFF.